This T cell receptor beta chain was identified during a study of cytomegalovirus exposure and HLA in healthy donors. Whole-study context: The study placed around 80% of its approximately 360 genotyped donors in the Caucasian-associated ancestry cluster. Study outcomes and limitations: Later work found most CMV-associated TCR beta chains apparently HLA-restricted.

This clone was recorded once. No antigen is known for it. The PCR contained 60 Vbeta and 13 Jbeta primers. Clones were sequenced by immunoSEQ multiplex PCR, and TCRdb holds only the in-frame ones, with some missing. The sample has some 120,000 clones; about 73% are singletons. V was shortened by 0 bases and J by 7 bases, with 13 bases between the two germline ends. Germline CDR1 and CDR2: SGDLS and YYNGEE. The CDR3 sequence is 14 residues long. The V and J genes are TRBV9 and TRBJ1-1, with D perhaps matching TRBD1 (6 bases). The TCR originated in a middle-aged woman in good health and CMV-seronegative. The sequenced material came from PBMCs. The CDR3 DNA is TGTGCCAGCAGCGTAGAGGGAAGGGGGGGTGAAGCTTTCTTT. It translates to CASSVEGRGGEAFF.